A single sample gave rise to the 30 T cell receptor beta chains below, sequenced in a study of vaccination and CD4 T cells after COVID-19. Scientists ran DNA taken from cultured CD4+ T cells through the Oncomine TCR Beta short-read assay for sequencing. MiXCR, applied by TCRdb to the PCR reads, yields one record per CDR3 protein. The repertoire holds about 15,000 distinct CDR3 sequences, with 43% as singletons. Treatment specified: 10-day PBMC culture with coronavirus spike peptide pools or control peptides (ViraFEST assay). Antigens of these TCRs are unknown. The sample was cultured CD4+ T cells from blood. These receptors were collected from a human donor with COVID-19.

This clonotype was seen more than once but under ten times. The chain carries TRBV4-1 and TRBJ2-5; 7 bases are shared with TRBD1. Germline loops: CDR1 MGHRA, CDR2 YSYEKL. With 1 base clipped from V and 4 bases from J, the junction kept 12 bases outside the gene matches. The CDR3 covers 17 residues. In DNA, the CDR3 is TGCGCCAGCAGCCAAGCCCCCGACAGGGATAAGAGAGAGACCCAGTACTTC. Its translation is CASSQAPDRDKRETQYF.

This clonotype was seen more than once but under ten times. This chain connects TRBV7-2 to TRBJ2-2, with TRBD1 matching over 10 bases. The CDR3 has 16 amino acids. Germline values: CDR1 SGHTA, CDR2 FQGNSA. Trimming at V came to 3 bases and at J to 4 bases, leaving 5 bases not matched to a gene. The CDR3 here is CASSLTGGAGTGELFF. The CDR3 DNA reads TGTGCCAGCAGCTTGACAGGGGGCGCGGGCACCGGGGAGCTGTTTTTT. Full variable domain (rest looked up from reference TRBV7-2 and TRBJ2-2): GAGVSQSPSNKVTEKGKDVELRCDPISGHTALYWYRQSLGQGLEFLIYFQGNSAPDKSGLPSDRFSAERTGGSVSTLTIQRTQQEDSAVYLCASSLTGGAGTGELFFGEGSRLTVL.

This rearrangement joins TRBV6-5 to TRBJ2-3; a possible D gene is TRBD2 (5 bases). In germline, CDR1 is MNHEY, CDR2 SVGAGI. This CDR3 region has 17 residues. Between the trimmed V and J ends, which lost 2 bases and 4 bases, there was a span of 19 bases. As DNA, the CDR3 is TGTGCCAGCAGTTACAAACCGGCCCTGAGGGCCTCAGATACGCAGTATTTT. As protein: CASSYKPALRASDTQYF.

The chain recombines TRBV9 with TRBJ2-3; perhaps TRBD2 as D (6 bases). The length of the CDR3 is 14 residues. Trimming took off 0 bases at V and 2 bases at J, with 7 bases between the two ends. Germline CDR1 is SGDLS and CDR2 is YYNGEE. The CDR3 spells CASSVAGATDTQYF. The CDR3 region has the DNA TGTGCCAGCAGCGTAGCGGGAGCCACAGATACGCAGTATTTT.

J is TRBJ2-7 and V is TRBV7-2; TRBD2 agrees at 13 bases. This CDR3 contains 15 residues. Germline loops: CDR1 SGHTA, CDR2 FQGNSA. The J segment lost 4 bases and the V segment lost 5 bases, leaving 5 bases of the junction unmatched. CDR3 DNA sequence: TGTGCCAGCAGCACGGGACTAGCGGGGTCTTACGAGCAGTACTTC. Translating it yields CASSTGLAGSYEQYF.

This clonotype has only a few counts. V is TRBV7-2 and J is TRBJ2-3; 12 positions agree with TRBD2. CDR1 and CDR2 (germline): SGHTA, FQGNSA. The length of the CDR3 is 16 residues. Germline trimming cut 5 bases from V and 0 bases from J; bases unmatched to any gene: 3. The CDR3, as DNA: TGTGCCAGCAGCCCTACTAGCGGGGGGAGCACAGATACGCAGTATTTT. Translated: CASSPTSGGSTDTQYF.

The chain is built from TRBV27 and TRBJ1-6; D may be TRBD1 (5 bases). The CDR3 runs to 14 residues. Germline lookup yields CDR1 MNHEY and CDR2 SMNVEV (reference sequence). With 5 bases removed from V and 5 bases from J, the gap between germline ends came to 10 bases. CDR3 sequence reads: CASSNRGNNSPLHF. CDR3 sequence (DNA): TGTGCCAGCAGTAACCGGGGGAATAATTCACCCCTCCACTTT.

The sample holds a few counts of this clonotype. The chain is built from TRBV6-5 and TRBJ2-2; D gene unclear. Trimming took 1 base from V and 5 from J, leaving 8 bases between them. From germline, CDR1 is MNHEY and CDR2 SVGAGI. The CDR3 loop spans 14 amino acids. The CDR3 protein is CASSYFSATGELFF. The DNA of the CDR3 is TGTGCCAGCAGTTACTTCTCGGCAACCGGGGAGCTGTTTTTT.

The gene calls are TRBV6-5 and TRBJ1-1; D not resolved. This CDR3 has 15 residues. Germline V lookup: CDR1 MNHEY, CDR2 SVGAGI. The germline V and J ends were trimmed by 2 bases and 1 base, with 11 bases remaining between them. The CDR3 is CASSYTPNQNTEAFF. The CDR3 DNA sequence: TGTGCCAGCAGTTACACCCCCAACCAGAACACTGAAGCTTTCTTT.

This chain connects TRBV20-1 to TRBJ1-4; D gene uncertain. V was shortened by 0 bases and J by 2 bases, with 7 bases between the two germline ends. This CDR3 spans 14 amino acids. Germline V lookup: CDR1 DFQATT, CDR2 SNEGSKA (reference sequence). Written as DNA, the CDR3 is TGCAGTGCTAGAGAGACGGACACTAATGAAAAACTGTTTTTT. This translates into CSARETDTNEKLFF.

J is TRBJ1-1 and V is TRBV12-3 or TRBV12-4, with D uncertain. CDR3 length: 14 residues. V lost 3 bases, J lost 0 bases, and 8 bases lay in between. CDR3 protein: CASSFSSLNTEAFF. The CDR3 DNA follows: TGTGCCAGCAGTTTTTCAAGCTTGAACACTGAAGCTTTCTTT.

This chain's CDR3 is CASSLGSGGAYEQYF. The CDR3 region has the DNA TGTGCCAGCAGCTTAGGGTCGGGGGGGGCCTACGAGCAGTACTTC. The rearrangement joins TRBV11-3 to TRBJ2-7, with 8 bases matching TRBD2. Per the germline V gene, CDR1 is SGHNT and CDR2 is YENEEA. The ends lost 1 base at V and 2 bases at J; junction bases unmatched: 4. The CDR3 loop spans 15 amino acids. The variable domain in full, with the rest retrieved from reference TRBV11-3 and TRBJ2-7, is EAGVVQSPRYKIIEKKQPVAFWCNPISGHNTLYWYLQNLGQGPELLIRYENEEAVDDSQLPKDRFSAERLKGVDSTLKIQPAELGDSAVYLCASSLGSGGAYEQYFGPGTRLTVT.

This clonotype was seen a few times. CDR3 nucleotides: TGTGCCAGCACCCCGGGCGGGGGGGGTTACGAGCAGTACTTC. Translated, it gives CASTPGGGGYEQYF. The V gene is TRBV12-3 or TRBV12-4, the J gene TRBJ2-7, with TRBD2 matching 9 bases. V lost 7 bases to trimming and J lost 4 bases; unmatched junction nucleotides: 8. The CDR3 is made up of 14 amino acids.

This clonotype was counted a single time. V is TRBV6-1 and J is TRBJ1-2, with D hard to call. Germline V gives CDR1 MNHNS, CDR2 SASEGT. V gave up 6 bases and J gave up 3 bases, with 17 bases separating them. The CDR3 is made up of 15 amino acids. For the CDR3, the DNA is TGTGCCAGCAGGGCGACGGACGGGCACTACTATGGCTACACCTTC. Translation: CASRATDGHYYGYTF.

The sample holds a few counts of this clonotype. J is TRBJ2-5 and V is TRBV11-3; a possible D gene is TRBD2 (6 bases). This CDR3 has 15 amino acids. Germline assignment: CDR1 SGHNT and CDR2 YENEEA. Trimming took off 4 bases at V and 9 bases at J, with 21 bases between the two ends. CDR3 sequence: CASSSGSEGPGAQYF. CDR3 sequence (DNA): TGTGCCAGCAGCTCTGGGTCGGAGGGACCGGGGGCCCAGTACTTC.

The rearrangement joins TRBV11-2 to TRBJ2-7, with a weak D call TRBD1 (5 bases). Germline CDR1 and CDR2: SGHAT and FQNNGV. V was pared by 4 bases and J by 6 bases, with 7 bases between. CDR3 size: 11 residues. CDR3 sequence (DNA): TGTGCCAGCAGCTCAGGGATCGAGCAGTACTTC. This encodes CASSSGIEQYF.

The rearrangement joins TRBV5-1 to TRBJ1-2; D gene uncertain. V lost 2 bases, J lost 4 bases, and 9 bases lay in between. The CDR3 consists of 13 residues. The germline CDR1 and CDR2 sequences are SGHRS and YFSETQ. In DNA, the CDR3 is TGCGCCAGCAGCTTTGAGGGATCCTATGGCTACACCTTC. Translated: CASSFEGSYGYTF.

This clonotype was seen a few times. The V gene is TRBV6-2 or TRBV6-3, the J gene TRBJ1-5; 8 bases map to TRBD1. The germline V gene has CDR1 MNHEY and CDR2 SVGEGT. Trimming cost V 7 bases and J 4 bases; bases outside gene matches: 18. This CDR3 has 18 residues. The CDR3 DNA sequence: TGTGCCAGCAAGGACCGACAGGGGAGTCTAATGGGGAATCAGCCCCAGCATTTT. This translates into CASKDRQGSLMGNQPQHF.

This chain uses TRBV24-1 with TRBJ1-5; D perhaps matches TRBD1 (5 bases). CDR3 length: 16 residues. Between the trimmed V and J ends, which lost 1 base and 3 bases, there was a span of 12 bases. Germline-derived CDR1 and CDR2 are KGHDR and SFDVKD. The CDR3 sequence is CATSDFEGRDNQPQHF. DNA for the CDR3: TGTGCCACCAGTGATTTCGAGGGCAGGGACAATCAGCCCCAGCATTTT.

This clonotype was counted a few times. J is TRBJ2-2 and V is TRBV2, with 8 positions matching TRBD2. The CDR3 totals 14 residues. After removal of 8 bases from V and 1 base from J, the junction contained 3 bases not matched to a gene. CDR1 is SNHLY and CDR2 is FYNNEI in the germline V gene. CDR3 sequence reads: CASRLAGNTGELFF. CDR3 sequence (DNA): TGTGCCAGCCGGCTAGCGGGGAACACCGGGGAGCTGTTTTTT.

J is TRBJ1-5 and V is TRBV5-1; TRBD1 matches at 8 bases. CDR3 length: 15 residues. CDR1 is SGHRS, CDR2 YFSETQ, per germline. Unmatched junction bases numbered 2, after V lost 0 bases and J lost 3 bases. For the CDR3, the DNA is TGCGCCAGCAGCTTGGGACAGGGGAACAATCAGCCCCAGCATTTT. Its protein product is CASSLGQGNNQPQHF.

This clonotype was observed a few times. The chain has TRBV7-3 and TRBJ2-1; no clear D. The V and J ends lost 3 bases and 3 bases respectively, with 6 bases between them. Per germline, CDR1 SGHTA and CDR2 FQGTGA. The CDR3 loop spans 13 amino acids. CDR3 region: CASSFTGYNEQFF. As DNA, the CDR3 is TGTGCCAGCAGCTTTACCGGCTACAATGAGCAGTTCTTC.

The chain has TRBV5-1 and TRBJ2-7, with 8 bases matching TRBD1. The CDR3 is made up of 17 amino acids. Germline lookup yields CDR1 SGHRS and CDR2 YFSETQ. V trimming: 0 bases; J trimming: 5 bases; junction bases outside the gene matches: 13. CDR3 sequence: CASSLGWFGTGNHEQYF. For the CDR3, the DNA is TGCGCCAGCAGCTTGGGATGGTTTGGGACAGGAAATCACGAGCAGTACTTC.

CDR3 DNA: TGCGCCAGCAGCCAAGAGTCCGGCGACTATGGCTACACCTTC. Encoded protein: CASSQESGDYGYTF. This chain joins TRBV4-1 and TRBJ1-2; no definite D call. The CDR3 is 14 amino acids. V was pared by 0 bases and J by 3 bases, with 8 bases between. CDR1 MGHRA and CDR2 YSYEKL come from the germline V gene.

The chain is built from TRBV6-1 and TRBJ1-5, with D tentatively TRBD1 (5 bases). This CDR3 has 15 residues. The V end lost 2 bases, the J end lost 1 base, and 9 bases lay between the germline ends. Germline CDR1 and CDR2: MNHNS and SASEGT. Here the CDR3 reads CASSEQGTSNQPQHF. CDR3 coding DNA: TGTGCCAGCAGTGAACAGGGTACGAGCAATCAGCCCCAGCATTTT.

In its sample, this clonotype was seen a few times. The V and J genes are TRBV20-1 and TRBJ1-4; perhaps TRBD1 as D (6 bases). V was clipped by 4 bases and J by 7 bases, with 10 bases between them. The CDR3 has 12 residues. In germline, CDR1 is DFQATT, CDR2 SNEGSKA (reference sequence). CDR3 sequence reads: CSATRDTEKLFF. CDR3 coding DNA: TGCAGTGCTACCCGGGACACTGAAAAACTGTTTTTT.

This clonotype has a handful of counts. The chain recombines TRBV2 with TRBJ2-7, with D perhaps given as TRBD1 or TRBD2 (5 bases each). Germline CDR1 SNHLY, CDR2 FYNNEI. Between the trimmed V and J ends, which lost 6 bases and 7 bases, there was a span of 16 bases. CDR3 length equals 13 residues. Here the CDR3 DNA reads TGTGCCAGCAGAGTGGGACCTCCCCTGGAGCAGTACTTC. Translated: CASRVGPPLEQYF.

For the CDR3, the DNA is TGCAGTGCTACCCGGGACAGGGGGCTAGGGACCCAGTACTTC. This sequence encodes CSATRDRGLGTQYF. V usage is TRBV20-1 and J usage is TRBJ2-5; the match to TRBD1 covers 12 bases. V lost 4 bases, J lost 7 bases, and 7 bases stayed unmatched. The germline V gene encodes CDR1 DFQATT and CDR2 SNEGSKA (reference sequence). The CDR3 totals 14 residues.

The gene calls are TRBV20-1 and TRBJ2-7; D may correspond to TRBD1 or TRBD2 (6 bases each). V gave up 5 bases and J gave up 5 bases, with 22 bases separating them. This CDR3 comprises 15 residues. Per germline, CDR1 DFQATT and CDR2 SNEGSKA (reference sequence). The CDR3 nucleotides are TGCAGTGCTGCGGGACAATCCCCCGGTTGGGACGAGCAGTACTTC. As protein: CSAAGQSPGWDEQYF.

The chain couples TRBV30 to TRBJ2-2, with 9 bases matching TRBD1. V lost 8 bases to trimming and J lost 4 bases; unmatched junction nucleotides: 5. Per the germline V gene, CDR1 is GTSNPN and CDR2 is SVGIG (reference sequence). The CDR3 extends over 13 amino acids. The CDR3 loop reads CAEGQGGTGELFF. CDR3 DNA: TGTGCCGAGGGACAGGGCGGCACCGGGGAGCTGTTTTTT.